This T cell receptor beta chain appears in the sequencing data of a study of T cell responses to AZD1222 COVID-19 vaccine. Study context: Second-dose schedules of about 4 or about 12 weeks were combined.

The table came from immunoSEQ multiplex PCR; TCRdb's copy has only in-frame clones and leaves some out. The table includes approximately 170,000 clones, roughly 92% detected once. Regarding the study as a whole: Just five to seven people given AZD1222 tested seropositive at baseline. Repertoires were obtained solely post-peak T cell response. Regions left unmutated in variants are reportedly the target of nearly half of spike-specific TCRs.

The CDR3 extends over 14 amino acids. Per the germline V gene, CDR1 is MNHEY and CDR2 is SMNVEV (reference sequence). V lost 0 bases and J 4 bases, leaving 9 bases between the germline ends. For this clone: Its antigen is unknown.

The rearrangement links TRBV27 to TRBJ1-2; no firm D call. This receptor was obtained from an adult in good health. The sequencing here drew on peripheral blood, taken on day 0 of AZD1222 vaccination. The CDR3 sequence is CASSLSSSPYGYTF. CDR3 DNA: TGTGCCAGCAGTTTATCGTCTTCGCCCTATGGCTACACCTTC.